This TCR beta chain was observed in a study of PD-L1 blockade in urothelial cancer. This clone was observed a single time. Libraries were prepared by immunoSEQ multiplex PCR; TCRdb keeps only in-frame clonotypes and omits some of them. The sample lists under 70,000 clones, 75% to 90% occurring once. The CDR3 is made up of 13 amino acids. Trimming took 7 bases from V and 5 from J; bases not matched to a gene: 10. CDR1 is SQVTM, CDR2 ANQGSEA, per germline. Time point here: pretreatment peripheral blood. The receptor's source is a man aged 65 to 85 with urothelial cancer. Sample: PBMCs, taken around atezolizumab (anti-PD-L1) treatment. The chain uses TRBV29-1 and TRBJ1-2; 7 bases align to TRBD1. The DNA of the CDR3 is TGCAGCGCCAGGACAGGAACCATTTATGGCTACACCTTC. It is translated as CSARTGTIYGYTF.